These 9 T cell receptor beta chains came from one sample sequenced in a study of brain T cells in children with intractable seizures. Produced via immunoSEQ multiplex PCR; TCRdb's table is partial and in-frame only. The repertoire holds 80,000 or so clones, with under 95% as singletons. Specimen: peripheral blood, collected at surgery. All receptors derive from a boy younger than two with tuberous sclerosis and intractable seizures.

The V gene is TRBV13, the J gene TRBJ2-2; TRBD1 is a possible D gene (6 bases). This CDR3 has 16 residues. Per the germline V gene, CDR1 is PRHDT and CDR2 is FYEKMQ (reference sequence). V dropped 6 bases and J dropped 1 base, with 15 bases sitting between them. This CDR3 is CASSLTGTKNTGELFF. The CDR3 DNA is TGTGCCAGCAGTTTGACCGGGACAAAGAACACCGGGGAGCTGTTTTTT.

The rearrangement uses TRBV28 and TRBJ2-7; 7 nucleotides agree with TRBD1. Per the germline V gene, CDR1 is MDHEN and CDR2 is SYDVKM. The length of the CDR3 is 14 residues. The V segment lost 2 bases and the J segment 3 bases; nucleotides outside the gene matches: 4. CDR3 sequence reads: CASSLRGQNYEQYF. For the CDR3, the DNA is TGTGCCAGCAGTTTACGGGGACAGAACTACGAGCAGTACTTC.

The V call is TRBV12-3 or TRBV12-4, the J call TRBJ2-1; perhaps D is TRBD1 or TRBD2 (5 bases each). Trimming shortened V by 3 bases and J by 9 bases, and 12 bases separated the two germline ends. This CDR3 has 13 residues. DNA of the CDR3: TGTGCCAGCAGTTTCCCTGGGGCGGGTGAGCAGTTCTTC. It codes for CASSFPGAGEQFF.

This sequence joins TRBV19 and TRBJ2-7; D remains ambiguous. This CDR3 is 13 amino acids long. Germline V gene sequence: CDR1 LNHDA, CDR2 SQIVND (reference sequence). Trimming pared 3 bases from V and 7 bases from J, leaving 13 bases between. DNA for the CDR3: TGTGCCAGTAGTATCCAAATACGTGGGGAGCAGTACTTC. It specifies CASSIQIRGEQYF.

This chain connects TRBV4-1 to TRBJ1-5; D gene ambiguous. Looked up from germline, CDR1 is MGHRA and CDR2 is YSYEKL. V gave up 0 bases and J gave up 2 bases, with 11 bases separating them. The CDR3 length is 16 residues. DNA for the CDR3: TGCGCCAGCAGCCAAGATCCCCGACGGGGCAATCAGCCCCAGCATTTT. It specifies CASSQDPRRGNQPQHF.

The V and J genes are TRBV19 and TRBJ1-1, with D unclear. V shed 6 bases and J shed 0 bases, with 14 bases lying between them. The CDR3 is made up of 15 amino acids. Germline-derived CDR1 and CDR2 are LNHDA and SQIVND (reference sequence). The DNA of the CDR3 is TGTGCCAGTAGGGGCCCGACGGATGTGAACACTGAAGCTTTCTTT. This sequence encodes CASRGPTDVNTEAFF.

This chain connects TRBV30 to TRBJ1-3; no definite D call. Germline-derived CDR1 and CDR2 are GTSNPN and SVGIG (reference sequence). V was clipped by 1 base and J by 0 bases, with 13 bases between them. CDR3 length: 16 amino acids. The chain's CDR3 is CAWSGARVGSGNTIYF. CDR3 coding DNA: TGTGCCTGGAGTGGGGCAAGAGTGGGCTCTGGAAACACCATATATTTT.

The J gene is TRBJ1-2, the V gene TRBV6-1; 11 bases match TRBD1. V was clipped by 0 bases and J by 8 bases; unmatched bases: 11. This CDR3 spans 17 amino acids. Germline CDR1 is MNHNS and CDR2 is SASEGT. The CDR3 spells CASSEAAGQGDPWGYTF. The CDR3 DNA reads as TGTGCCAGCAGTGAAGCTGCGGGACAGGGGGACCCGTGGGGCTACACCTTC.

This clone was counted between two and nine times. V usage is TRBV19 and J usage is TRBJ1-5; D might be TRBD1 (5 bases). Trimming pared 11 bases from V and 5 bases from J, leaving 13 bases between. The V gene's germline CDR1 is LNHDA and CDR2 SQIVND (reference sequence). The CDR3 totals 12 residues. The CDR3 DNA sequence: TGTGCCTCCCGGGACTCCCATCAGCCCCAGCATTTT. Translating gives CASRDSHQPQHF.